The clone carrying this TCR beta chain was seen once. The antigen is not known. TCRdb's table, derived via immunoSEQ multiplex PCR, lists solely in-frame clones and lacks some. This table has 95,000 to 110,000 clones, about nine tenths appearing once. The V gene's germline CDR1 is SEHNR and CDR2 FQNEAQ (reference sequence). The CDR3 has 15 residues. V was pared by 5 bases and J by 1 base, with 7 bases of the junction left unmatched. This sample is part of a study of T cell responses to AZD1222 COVID-19 vaccine. Overall study findings and caveats: Repertoire sampling happened only post peak T cell response. The study reported that nearly half of spike-specific TCRs target unmutated variant regions. Receipt of two AZD1222 doses was followed by a rise in Spike-specific TCR breadth and depth.

This receptor was identified in an adult in good health. The rearrangement links TRBV7-9 to TRBJ1-1; TRBD1 matches 7 bases. Sequencing was performed on peripheral blood, taken on day 0 of AZD1222 vaccination. The CDR3 loop is CASSLLTGKNTEAFF. CDR3 in DNA: TGTGCCAGCAGCCTCTTGACAGGGAAGAACACTGAAGCTTTCTTT.